This TCR beta chain was sequenced for a study of blood T cells in healthy people across ages. Study-wide results and caveats: Calculation of diversity from one million T cells yielded estimates considered to be underestimates. Strong correlation was found linking TCR beta diversity to naive T cell percentage. Per million T cells, TCR beta diversity dropped roughly linearly as age increased.

The CDR3 contains 14 residues. V lost 4 bases and J 6 bases, leaving 17 bases between the germline ends. Germline V CDR1 and CDR2: SGDLS, YYNGEE. In its sample, this clonotype was seen many times. Its antigen is as yet unknown. A second about 6 to 12 cycle PCR used barcoded and J-beta primers. Using its own MiXCR run on the 5' RACE reads, TCRdb lists one record per CDR3 protein. The sample contains around 1,500,000 distinct CDR3 sequences, roughly 30% of which appear only once. Sequencing input: blood. This TCR was recovered from a woman in her 30s in good health. The chain has TRBV9 and TRBJ2-7; D possibly corresponds to TRBD2 (6 bases). The CDR3 region is CASSPASAALEQYF. The CDR3 DNA reads TGTGCCAGCAGCCCCGCTAGCGCTGCCCTCGAGCAGTACTTC.